A single sample gave rise to the 5 T cell receptor beta chains below, sequenced in a study of blood T cell repertoires in COVID-19. Method: immunoSEQ multiplex PCR; TCRdb's copy keeps in-frame clones and lacks some. Among some 77,000 clones listed, 90% were seen once. Sequenced: peripheral blood. The receptors here all came from a woman older than 75 with active or convalescent COVID-19.

The CDR3 loop reads CASSRDFNSNQPQHF. In DNA form, the CDR3 reads TGTGCCAGTAGTAGGGACTTTAATAGCAATCAGCCCCAGCATTTT. The V call is TRBV19, the J call TRBJ1-5; D is possibly TRBD1 (5 bases). This CDR3 has 15 amino acids. Germline CDR1 and CDR2: LNHDA and SQIVND (reference sequence). Trimming left V 4 bases short and J 0 bases short, with 10 bases between. Full variable domain (rest looked up from reference TRBV19 and TRBJ1-5): DGGITQSPKYLFRKEGQNVTLSCEQNLNHDAMYWYRQDPGQGLRLIYYSQIVNDFQKGDIAEGYSVSREKKESFPLTVTSAQKNPTAFYLCASSRDFNSNQPQHFGDGTRLSIL.

V gene TRBV2 combines with J gene TRBJ2-5, with TRBD2 identical over 7 bases. V trimming: 5 bases; J trimming: 2 bases; junction bases outside the gene matches: 2. CDR1 and CDR2 from the germline V gene are SNHLY and FYNNEI. The CDR3 length is 13 residues. The CDR3 is CASSWDYQETQYF. CDR3 nucleotides: TGTGCCAGCAGTTGGGACTATCAAGAGACCCAGTACTTC.

The chain links TRBV28 to TRBJ2-5, with 8 bases identical to TRBD1. The CDR3 loop spans 18 amino acids. J lost 1 base, V lost 3 bases, and 13 bases had no gene match. CDR1 MDHEN and CDR2 SYDVKM come from the germline V gene. The CDR3 DNA reads as TGTGCCAGCAGTTTCTTTACTACGACAGGGGCTACCCAAGAGACCCAGTACTTC. Translating gives CASSFFTTTGATQETQYF.

The chain is built from TRBV6-5 and TRBJ1-2; 7 nucleotides agree with TRBD1. Germline CDR1 and CDR2: MNHEY and SVGAGI. The CDR3 runs 14 residues. The V segment lost 6 bases and the J segment 6 bases; nucleotides outside the gene matches: 10. In nucleotides, the CDR3 is TGTGCCAGCAGCCCGACAGGGACGAGGGATGGCTACACCTTC. Amino acids: CASSPTGTRDGYTF.

J is TRBJ1-4 and V is TRBV18; D gene ambiguous. Trimming pared 2 bases from V and 4 bases from J, leaving 8 bases between. The CDR3 sequence is 14 residues long. CDR1 and CDR2 (germline): KGHSH, LQKENI. Here the CDR3 DNA reads TGTGCCAGCTCACCAGATCAGAATAATGAAAAACTGTTTTTT. Amino acids: CASSPDQNNEKLFF.